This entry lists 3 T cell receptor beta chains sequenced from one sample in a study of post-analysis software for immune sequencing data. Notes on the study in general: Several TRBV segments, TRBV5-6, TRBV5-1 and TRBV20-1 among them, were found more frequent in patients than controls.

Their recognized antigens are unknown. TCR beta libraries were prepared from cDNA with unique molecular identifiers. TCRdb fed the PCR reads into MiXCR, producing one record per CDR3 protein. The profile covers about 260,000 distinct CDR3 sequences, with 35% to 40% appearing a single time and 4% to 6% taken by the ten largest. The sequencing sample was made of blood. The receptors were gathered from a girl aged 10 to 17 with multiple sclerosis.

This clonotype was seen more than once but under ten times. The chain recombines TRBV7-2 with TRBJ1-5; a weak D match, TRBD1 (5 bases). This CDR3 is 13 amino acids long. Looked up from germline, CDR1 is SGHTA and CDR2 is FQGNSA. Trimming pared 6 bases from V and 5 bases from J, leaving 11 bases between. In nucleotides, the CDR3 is TGTGCCAGCAGTATAAGGGGTGATCAGCCCCAGCATTTT. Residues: CASSIRGDQPQHF.

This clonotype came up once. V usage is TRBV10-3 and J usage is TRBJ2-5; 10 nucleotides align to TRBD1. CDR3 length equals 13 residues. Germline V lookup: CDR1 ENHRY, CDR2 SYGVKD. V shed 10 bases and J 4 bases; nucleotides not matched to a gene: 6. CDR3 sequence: CATGTGDRETQYF. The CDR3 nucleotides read TGTGCCACCGGGACAGGGGATAGAGAGACCCAGTACTTC.

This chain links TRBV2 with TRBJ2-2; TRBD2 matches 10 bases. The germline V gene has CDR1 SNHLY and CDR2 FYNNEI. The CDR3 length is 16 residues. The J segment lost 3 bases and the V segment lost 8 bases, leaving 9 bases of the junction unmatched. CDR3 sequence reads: CASSLAGGTHTGELFF. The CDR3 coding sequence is TGTGCCAGCTCCTTAGCGGGGGGAACTCACACCGGGGAGCTGTTTTTT. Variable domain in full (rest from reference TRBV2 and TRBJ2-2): EPEVTQTPSHQVTQMGQEVILRCVPISNHLYFYWYRQILGQKVEFLVSFYNNEISEKSEIFDDQFSVERPDGSNFTLKIRSTKLEDSAMYFCASSLAGGTHTGELFFGEGSRLTVL.